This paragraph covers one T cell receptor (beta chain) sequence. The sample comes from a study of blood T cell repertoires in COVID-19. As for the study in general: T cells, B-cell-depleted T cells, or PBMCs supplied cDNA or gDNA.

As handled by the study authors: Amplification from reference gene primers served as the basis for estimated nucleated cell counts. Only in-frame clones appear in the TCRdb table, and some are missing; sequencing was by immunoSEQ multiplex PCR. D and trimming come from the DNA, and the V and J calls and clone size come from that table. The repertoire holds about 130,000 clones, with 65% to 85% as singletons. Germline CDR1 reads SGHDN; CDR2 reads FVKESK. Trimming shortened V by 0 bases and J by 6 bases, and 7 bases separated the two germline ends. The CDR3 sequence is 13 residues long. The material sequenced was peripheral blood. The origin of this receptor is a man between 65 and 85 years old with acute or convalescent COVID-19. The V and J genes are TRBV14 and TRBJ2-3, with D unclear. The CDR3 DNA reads TGTGCCAGCAGCCAAGATCTGGAGGATACGCAGTATTTT. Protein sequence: CASSQDLEDTQYF.